This entry lists 2 T cell receptor beta chains sequenced from one sample in a study of blood T cell repertoires in COVID-19. Assay used: immunoSEQ multiplex PCR; TCRdb lists only in-frame clones, some missing. The table includes around 370,000 clones, about nine tenths detected once. Sequencing was carried out using peripheral blood. The receptors come from a woman aged 45-60 years with COVID-19, enrolled during active disease.

The chain links TRBV6-2 or TRBV6-3 to TRBJ2-1; D is possibly TRBD2 (6 bases). Germline CDR1 reads MNHEY; CDR2 reads SVGEGT. The CDR3 length is 15 residues. The V end was cut by 5 bases, the J end by 4 bases, with 15 bases between. The CDR3 region is CASSEAGPRYNEQFF. CDR3 sequence (DNA): TGTGCCAGCAGTGAGGCGGGACCGAGATACAATGAGCAGTTCTTC.

The chain employs TRBV24-1 and TRBJ2-2; TRBD1 matches at 8 bases. Germline assignment: CDR1 KGHDR and CDR2 SFDVKD. V was clipped by 1 base and J by 2 bases; unmatched bases: 2. This CDR3 spans 16 amino acids. The CDR3 nucleotides are TGTGCCACCAGTGATTTTGGGACAGGTAACACCGGGGAGCTGTTTTTT. It yields the protein CATSDFGTGNTGELFF.